This TCR beta chain is drawn from a study of T-cell reconstitution after alpha-beta-depleted transplantation in children listed by TCRdb under 2016. With regard to the full study: The study quantitatively tracked T-cell immune reconstitution after TCRalphabeta/CD19-depleted allogeneic hematopoietic cell transplantation in children using TCR repertoire profiling.

This clonotype was picked up many times. The target of this receptor is not known. Qualities for individual bases were not recorded, and no much larger clone is one base off. The library was generated by PCR. Data came from an Illumina HiSeq 2500. TCR libraries were prepared with molecular barcoding, using unique molecular identifiers to normalize TCRbeta repertoire quantification. The raw public data were reprocessed by TCRdb itself: fastp quality trimming at Q25, MiXCR clonotype calling, in-frame beta chains only. For every CDR3 protein sequence, its rows merge into one entry that carries the most common genes and DNA. This sample holds roughly 300,000 distinct CDR3 sequences; about a tenth were observed only once. The ten largest clonotypes hold 10% of the sample. V is cut by 4 bases and J by 5 bases, and the space between the germline ends is 6 bases. CDR3 length: 12 amino acids, cysteine to phenylalanine. CDR3 DNA is the only sequence kept; it has 36 bases, read in frame from the first base.

Sequenced here: PBMCs from the stem cell graft donor, sampled from the stem cell graft. The receptor was isolated from a human donor who donated a stem cell graft to a child with SCID. Here the chain combines TRBV12-3 or TRBV12-4 and TRBJ2-1; the D gene remains uncertain. The CDR3: CASSSRNNEQFF. The nucleotide sequence reads TGTGCCAGCAGTTCCAGAAACAATGAGCAGTTCTTC.